This T cell receptor (beta chain) derives from a study of T cell responses to AZD1222 COVID-19 vaccine. Study as a whole: Pooling covered second doses at about 4 or about 12 weeks.

As to this clone: Its antigen is not identified.

General observations from the study: Donors were chiefly white British, with a greater number of females, and clonal diversity was perhaps underestimated. Vaccine-related CD4 TCRs covered spike, predominating at 160-218 and 743-854.

Generated by immunoSEQ multiplex PCR, the TCRdb table keeps only in-frame clones and is missing some. The data contain fewer than 200,000 clones, approximately 92% of them singletons. Here the sequenced sample was peripheral blood, taken on day 0 of AZD1222 vaccination. The clonotype was recovered from an adult in good health.

The DNA of the CDR3 is TGTGCCAGTAGTATAGGCGACAGCCTTTACAATGAGCAGTTCTTC. Its translation: CASSIGDSLYNEQFF. The chain links TRBV19 to TRBJ2-1, with D possibly matching TRBD1 (5 bases). Germline CDR1 and CDR2: LNHDA and SQIVND (reference sequence). V was trimmed by 1 base and J by 4 bases, leaving 11 bases between them. CDR3 size: 15 residues.